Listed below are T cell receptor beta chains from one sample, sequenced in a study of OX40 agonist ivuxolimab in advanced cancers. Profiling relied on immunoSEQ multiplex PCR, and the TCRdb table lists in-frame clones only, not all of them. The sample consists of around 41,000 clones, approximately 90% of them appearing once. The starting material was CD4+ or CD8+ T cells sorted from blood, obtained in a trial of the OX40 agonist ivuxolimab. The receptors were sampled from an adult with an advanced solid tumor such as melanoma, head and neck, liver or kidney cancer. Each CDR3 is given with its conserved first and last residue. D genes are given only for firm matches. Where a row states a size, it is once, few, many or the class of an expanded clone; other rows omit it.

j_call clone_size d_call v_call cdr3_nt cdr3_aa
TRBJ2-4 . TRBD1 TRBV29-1 TGCAGCGCCATCGGACAGGGAAACATTCAGTACTTC CSAIGQGNIQYF
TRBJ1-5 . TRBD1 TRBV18 TGTGCCAGCTCCGGGACAGGGTTACTCCAGCCCCAGCATTTT CASSGTGLLQPQHF
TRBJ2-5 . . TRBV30 TGTGCCTGGAAATTAAGCGGGCAAGAGACCCAGTACTTC CAWKLSGQETQYF
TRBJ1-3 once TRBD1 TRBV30 TGTGCCTGGACAGGGGGCTCTGGAAACACCATATATTTT CAWTGGSGNTIYF
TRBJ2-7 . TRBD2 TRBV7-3 TGTGCCAGCAGCTTAAGGGGACTAGACCTCACCTACGAGCAGTACTTC CASSLRGLDLTYEQYF
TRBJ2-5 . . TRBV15 TGTGCCACCAGCAGGGCACGAGGACGGACCCAAGAGACCCAGTACTTC CATSRARGRTQETQYF
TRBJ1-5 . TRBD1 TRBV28 TGTGCCAGCAGTTTCCGAGGGGGCGGGCAGCCCCAGCATTTT CASSFRGGGQPQHF
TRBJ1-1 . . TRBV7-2 TGTGCCAGCAGCTTTGAAGAGGCAGGACAAGCTTTCTTT CASSFEEAGQAFF
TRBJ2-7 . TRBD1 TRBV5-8 TGTGCCAGCAGCCCCGGGACAGGGGCCGAGCAGTACTTC CASSPGTGAEQYF
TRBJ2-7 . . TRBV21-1 TGTGCCAGCAGCAGGCCCTCCCCTCCTATACTAGCTCCCCATTCCTACGAGCAGTACTTC CASSRPSPPILAPHSYEQYF
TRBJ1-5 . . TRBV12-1 TGTGCCAGCAGCTTTCCGGCAGGGGTTCAGCCCCAGCATTTT CASSFPAGVQPQHF
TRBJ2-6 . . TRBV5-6 TGTGCCAGCAGCTTGGCCGATGGGCTGAGTGGGGCCAACGTCCTGACTTTC CASSLADGLSGANVLTF
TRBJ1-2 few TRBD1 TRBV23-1 TGCGCCAGAAGGACAGGATTTAACTATGGCTACACCTTC CARRTGFNYGYTF
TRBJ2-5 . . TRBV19 TGTGCCAGTAGTTTCGGACAGAGCCAAGAGACCCAGTACTTC CASSFGQSQETQYF
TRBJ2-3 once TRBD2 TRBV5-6 TGTGCCAGCAGCTTGGGAACTAGCGGGTTCATTAGCACAGATACGCAGTATTTT CASSLGTSGFISTDTQYF
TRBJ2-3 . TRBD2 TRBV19 TGTGCCAGTAGTAAGTTAGGTAGCGGGAGCCGGTCAGATACGCAGTATTTT CASSKLGSGSRSDTQYF
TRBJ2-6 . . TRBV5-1 TGCGCCAGCAGCGAAACTGGGGCCAACGTCCTGACTTTC CASSETGANVLTF
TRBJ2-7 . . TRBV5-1 TGCGCCAGCAGCTTGCGGCTGGGGGACGAGCAGTACTTC CASSLRLGDEQYF
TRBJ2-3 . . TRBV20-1 TGCAGTGCTTCTCCTCCAGATACGCAGTATTTT CSASPPDTQYF
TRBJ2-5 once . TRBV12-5 TGTGCTAGTGGAACGGGCCAAGAGACCCAGTACTTC CASGTGQETQYF
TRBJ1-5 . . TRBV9 TGTGCCAGCAGCGTAAAGGGTTCGGGTGAGCCCCAGCATTTT CASSVKGSGEPQHF
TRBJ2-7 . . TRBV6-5 TGTGCCAGCCAAACATCAGCCGGGTACGAGCAGTACTTC CASQTSAGYEQYF
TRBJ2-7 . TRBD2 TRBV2 TGTGCCAGCAGCGAGAGGACTAGCGGGATCTACGAGCAGTACTTC CASSERTSGIYEQYF
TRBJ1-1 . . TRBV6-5 TGTGCCAGCAGTCAACGACAGGAAAGGAGCACTGAAGCTTTCTTT CASSQRQERSTEAFF
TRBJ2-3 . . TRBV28 TGTGCCAGCAGTTTATTGGTTTTTGTCCAGGCCAAAACAGATACGCAGTATTTT CASSLLVFVQAKTDTQYF
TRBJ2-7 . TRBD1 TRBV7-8 TGTGCTGGTGGGAAAGGACAGGGCTACGAGCAGTACTTC CAGGKGQGYEQYF
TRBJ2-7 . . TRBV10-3 TGTGCCATCAGTGAGGGCAGGGGCTACGAGCAGTACTTC CAISEGRGYEQYF
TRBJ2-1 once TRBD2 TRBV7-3 TGTGCCAGCAGCCGACTAGCGGGATGGGGTGAGCAGTTCTTC CASSRLAGWGEQFF
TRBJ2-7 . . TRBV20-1 TGCAGTGCTAGAGAAATCCACGAGCAGTACTTC CSAREIHEQYF
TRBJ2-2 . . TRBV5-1 TGCGCCAGCAAGCGCCAGCGGACGAACACCGGGGAGCTGTTTTTT CASKRQRTNTGELFF
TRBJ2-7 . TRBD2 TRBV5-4 TGTGCCAGCAGCTCGGGACTAGCGGGAGGGCTGTACGAGCAGTACTTC CASSSGLAGGLYEQYF
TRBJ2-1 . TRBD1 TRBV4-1 TGCGCCAGCAGCCTCGGGACAGGGGATGAGCAGTTCTTC CASSLGTGDEQFF
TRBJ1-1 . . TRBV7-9 TGTGCCAGCAGCCCAACCCCCCTCGCGAACACTGAAGCTTTCTTT CASSPTPLANTEAFF
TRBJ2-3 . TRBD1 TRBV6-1 TGTGCCAGCAGTGAGCCCCGACAGGGTGATTGGGCAGATACGCAGTATTTT CASSEPRQGDWADTQYF
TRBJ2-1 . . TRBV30 TGTGCCTGGAGTCCGGGAGTGCGGAGGAACTACAATGAGCAGTTCTTC CAWSPGVRRNYNEQFF
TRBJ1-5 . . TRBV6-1 TGTGCCAGCAACAATAAAAGGAATCCCTATCAGCCCCAGCATTTT CASNNKRNPYQPQHF
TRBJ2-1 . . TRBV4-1 TGCGCCAGCAGCCAGCCGACTAGTAACCCCTACAATGAGCAGTTCTTC CASSQPTSNPYNEQFF
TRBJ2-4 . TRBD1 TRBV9 TGTGCCAGCAGCGTAGTTCCAGGGGGAGCCAAAAACATTCAGTACTTC CASSVVPGGAKNIQYF
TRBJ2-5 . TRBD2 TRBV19 TGTGCCACCGCTAGCGGGGGGGTGGAGACCCAGTACTTC CATASGGVETQYF
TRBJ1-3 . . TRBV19 TGTGCCAGTAGTATCAGTGACAGAGTTGGAAACACCATATATTTT CASSISDRVGNTIYF
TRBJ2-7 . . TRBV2 TGTGCCAGCAGTGAAGAAGGACAGAGGGACGAGCAGTACTTC CASSEEGQRDEQYF
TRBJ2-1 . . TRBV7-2 TGTGCCAGCAGCTTACAGTCTGGATACAATGAGCAGTTCTTC CASSLQSGYNEQFF
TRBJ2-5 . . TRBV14 TGTGCCAGCAGCCAAGAAGGGGTAGCCAGGAAGACCCAGTACTTC CASSQEGVARKTQYF
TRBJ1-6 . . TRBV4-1 TGCGCCAGCAGCCAAGCACAGGGAGTTAATTCACCCCTCCACTTT CASSQAQGVNSPLHF
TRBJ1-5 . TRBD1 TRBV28 TGTGCCAGCACCGCAGGGGGCAGGGTGGGCAATCAGCCCCAGCATTTT CASTAGGRVGNQPQHF
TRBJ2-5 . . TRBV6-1 TGTGCCAGCCAGGGGCTCGCCTTAGAGACCCAGTACTTC CASQGLALETQYF
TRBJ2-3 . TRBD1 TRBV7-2 TGTGCCAGCAGCTCGAGGGGGCACGGCCCAGATACGCAGTATTTT CASSSRGHGPDTQYF
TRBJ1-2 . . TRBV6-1 TGTGCCAGCCAAGTCGGGGGTGGCTACACCTTC CASQVGGGYTF
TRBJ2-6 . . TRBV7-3 TGTGCCAGCAGCCCCTCAGGGGCTGGGGCCAACGTCCTGACTTTC CASSPSGAGANVLTF
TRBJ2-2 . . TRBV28 TGTGCCAGCACCCTGATTGGGGGTTCAGTCGGGGAGCTGTTTTTT CASTLIGGSVGELFF
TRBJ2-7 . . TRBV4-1 TGCGCCAGCAGCCAAGAAGCCCGACTAGTGGGCGAGCAGTACTTC CASSQEARLVGEQYF
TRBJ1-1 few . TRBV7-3 TGTGCCAGCAGCTCTCAGGGTGCCACTGAAGCTTTCTTT CASSSQGATEAFF
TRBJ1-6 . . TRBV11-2 TGTGCCAGCAGCCGGAGACTCGGACAAAAAAATTCACCCCTCCACTTT CASSRRLGQKNSPLHF
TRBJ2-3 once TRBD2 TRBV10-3 TGTGCCATCAGTGAACTAGCGGGACCAATTAGCACAGATACGCAGTATTTT CAISELAGPISTDTQYF